This T cell receptor (beta chain) was captured in a study of radiotherapy plus CTLA-4 blockade in lung cancer. The wider study: Objective responses were documented in 15% to 20% of patients, with disease control in approximately 31%. Whole-study results and caveats: Blood-borne expansion of tumor-derived TCR clones followed radiotherapy plus ipilimumab.

A word on this clone: Its antigen remains unidentified.

From germline, CDR1 is SGHDT and CDR2 YYEEEE. CDR3 size: 13 residues. V shed 0 bases and J shed 2 bases, with 6 bases lying between them. The table came from immunoSEQ multiplex PCR; TCRdb's copy has only in-frame clones and leaves some out. This repertoire shows tens of thousands of clones, approximately 86% found once; its top ten account for 2% to 2.5%. The source was peripheral blood, collected from a patient treated with radiotherapy plus ipilimumab. This TCR was sampled from a human donor with non-small cell lung cancer who had a partial response to radiotherapy plus ipilimumab. The chain links TRBV5-6 to TRBJ2-7; D remains ambiguous. The CDR3 nucleotides are TGTGCCAGCAGCTTGGACAGAACCTACGAGCAGTACGTC. Its protein product is CASSLDRTYEQYV.